The next 18 T cell receptor beta chains were all read from a single sample in a study of T-cell reconstitution after alpha-beta-depleted transplantation in children. TCRbeta library construction was performed incorporating unique molecular identifiers. TCRdb redid the calling of the PCR reads with MiXCR, one entry per CDR3 protein. The table lists approximately 350,000 distinct CDR3 sequences, around 16% of them singletons. The starting material was PBMCs, mostly from graft donor cells, obtained 360 days after TCRalphabeta/CD19-depleted stem cell transplant. Source of these receptors: a male patient aged 2 to 10 who had a stem cell transplant for acute lymphoblastic leukemia, so the T cells may come from the graft donor.

In this sample, this clonotype turned up a few times. V gene TRBV29-1 combines with J gene TRBJ2-3; D uncertain. The CDR3 spans 12 residues. CDR1 SQVTM and CDR2 ANQGSEA come from the germline V gene. Trimming stripped 5 bases from V and 2 bases from J, with 8 bases between. The CDR3 is CSVPDTTDTQYF. The CDR3, as DNA: TGCAGCGTTCCAGACACCACAGATACGCAGTATTTT.

The genes are TRBV20-1 and TRBJ2-1; D could derive from TRBD1 or TRBD2 (6 bases each). Looked up from germline, CDR1 is DFQATT and CDR2 is SNEGSKA (reference sequence). Trimming removed 4 bases from V and 13 bases from J, with 26 bases in between. The CDR3 is 15 amino acids. The CDR3 nucleotides read TGCAGTGCTACCCGACAGGACCCGACTAGTTCAAATCAGTTCTTC. Amino acids: CSATRQDPTSSNQFF.

This clonotype was found many times. The chain links TRBV12-3 or TRBV12-4 to TRBJ2-1; D remains ambiguous. This CDR3 is 14 amino acids long. V dropped 5 bases and J dropped 3 bases, with 11 bases sitting between them. The CDR3 is CASSARLHYNEQFF. Written as DNA, the CDR3 is TGTGCCAGCAGTGCTAGGCTCCACTACAATGAGCAGTTCTTC.

The chain carries TRBV5-1 and TRBJ2-2, with 8 bases identical to TRBD1. CDR1 SGHRS and CDR2 YFSETQ come from the germline V gene. The J segment lost 5 bases and the V segment lost 1 base, leaving 10 bases of the junction unmatched. This CDR3 has 17 residues. CDR3 region: CASSLLGQGGTTGELFF. CDR3 sequence (DNA): TGCGCCAGCAGCTTGCTAGGACAGGGTGGCACAACCGGGGAGCTGTTTTTT.

This clonotype has at least ten counts. The chain has TRBV3-1 and TRBJ2-2; the D is unclear. This CDR3 is 15 amino acids long. Germline CDR1 and CDR2: LGHDT and YNNKEL (reference sequence). V dropped 0 bases and J dropped 7 bases, with 12 bases sitting between them. The CDR3 DNA is TGTGCCAGCAGCCAAGACTCTCTCAGGAGCGGGGAGCTGTTTTTT. It specifies CASSQDSLRSGELFF. The full variable domain, with the rest looked up from reference TRBV3-1 and TRBJ2-2, is DTAVSQTPKYLVTQMGNDKSIKCEQNLGHDTMYWYKQDSKKFLKIMFSYNNKELIINETVPNRFSPKSPDKAHLNLHINSLELGDSAVYFCASSQDSLRSGELFFGEGSRLTVL.

This chain connects TRBV2 to TRBJ1-2; D remains unclear. The CDR3 is made up of 13 amino acids. Germline V gene lookup returns CDR1 SNHLY and CDR2 FYNNEI. V shed 11 bases and J shed 0 bases, with 13 bases lying between them. CDR3 region: CAGSLTANYGYTF. The DNA for the CDR3 is TGTGCCGGATCCTTGACGGCTAACTATGGCTACACCTTC. The variable domain in full, with the rest retrieved from reference TRBV2 and TRBJ1-2, is EPEVTQTPSHQVTQMGQEVILRCVPISNHLYFYWYRQILGQKVEFLVSFYNNEISEKSEIFDDQFSVERPDGSNFTLKIRSTKLEDSAMYFCAGSLTANYGYTFGSGTRLTVV.

This clonotype was observed a few times. This chain links TRBV7-2 with TRBJ1-4; possibly TRBD1 for D (6 bases). Germline-derived CDR1 and CDR2 are SGHTA and FQGNSA. There are 16 residues in the CDR3. Trimming cost V 0 bases and J 6 bases, with 14 bases left between them. The CDR3 DNA sequence: TGTGCCAGCAGCTTAGCGATGGGGGCGCAGTATGAAAAACTGTTTTTT. It is translated as CASSLAMGAQYEKLFF.

Comments on this clonotype: This CDR3 fails to terminate in the conserved phenylalanine or tryptophan, so it likely reflects a read error. The V gene is TRBV5-1, the J gene TRBJ1-1, with TRBD1 as a possible D gene (6 bases). The CDR3 totals 16 residues. V lost 1 base and J lost 2, with 15 bases in between. From germline, CDR1 is SGHRS and CDR2 YFSETQ. In DNA, the CDR3 is TGCGCCAGCAGCTTGATGGGGGGCAGGACCAACACTGAAGCTTTCTCT. It translates to CASSLMGGRTNTEAFS.

Comments on this clonotype: A junction end diverges from the germline sequence, so it may reflect a read error. This chain uses TRBV7-9 with TRBJ2-7; possibly TRBD1 for D (6 bases). Germline CDR1 reads SEHNR; CDR2 reads FQNEAQ (reference sequence). CDR3 length: 13 amino acids. Written as DNA, the CDR3 is TGTGCCAGCAGCCCCCACCCGGGACACCCTTTAAACTTC. It specifies CASSPHPGHPLNF.

The chain couples TRBV25-1 to TRBJ2-2, with D uncertain. Trimming took off 6 bases at V and 1 base at J, with 9 bases between the two ends. The CDR3 runs 14 residues. Looked up from germline, CDR1 is MGHDK and CDR2 is SYGVNS. The CDR3 nucleotides read TGTGCCAGCAGGCCCCTCGAGAACACCGGGGAGCTGTTTTTT. As protein: CASRPLENTGELFF. The variable domain in full, with the rest retrieved from reference TRBV25-1 and TRBJ2-2, is EADIYQTPRYLVIGTGKKITLECSQTMGHDKMYWYQQDPGMELHLIHYSYGVNSTEKGDLSSESTVSRIRTEHFPLTLESARPSHTSQYLCASRPLENTGELFFGEGSRLTVL.

The V call is TRBV11-1, the J call TRBJ2-7; 8 nucleotides align to TRBD2. J lost 3 bases, V lost 6 bases, and 10 bases had no gene match. This CDR3 comprises 15 residues. CDR1 and CDR2 from the germline V gene are SGHAT and FQDESV (reference sequence). DNA for the CDR3: TGTGCCAGCAGTTTTCCGGGACTAGGGAACTACGAGCAGTACTTC. It is translated as CASSFPGLGNYEQYF.

This clonotype was observed a few times. The J gene is TRBJ2-1, the V gene TRBV6-5; D gene unclear. CDR1 and CDR2 (germline): MNHEY, SVGAGI. The CDR3 totals 16 residues. Trimming cost V 0 bases and J 4 bases, with 13 bases left between them. CDR3 in amino acids: CASSYSRRTGYNEQFF. CDR3 nucleotide sequence: TGTGCCAGCAGTTACTCGAGGCGTACGGGTTACAATGAGCAGTTCTTC.

The chain has TRBV4-2 and TRBJ2-7, with 12 bases identical to TRBD2. J gave up 4 bases and V 1 base, and 17 bases lay outside the gene matches. Germline CDR1 reads LGHNA; CDR2 reads YNFKEQ. CDR3 size: 20 residues. The CDR3 sequence: CASSQAPSVRSLAGGYEQYF. The CDR3 bases are TGTGCCAGCAGCCAAGCCCCAAGCGTCCGTTCACTAGCGGGAGGTTACGAGCAGTACTTC.

At least ten counts were recorded for this clonotype. The V gene is TRBV28, the J gene TRBJ2-7; TRBD1 matches 7 bases. The germline V gene has CDR1 MDHEN and CDR2 SYDVKM. The CDR3 length is 14 residues. V was clipped by 8 bases and J by 5 bases; unmatched bases: 12. In DNA form, the CDR3 reads TGTGCCAGCGGCCCACTCACAGGGGTTGACGAGCAGTACTTC. It specifies CASGPLTGVDEQYF.

The CDR3, as DNA: TGCAGCGTTGAAGATCCGGTTACGGGAGAGCTAGTTTACTCCTACAATGAGCAGTTCTTC. Translation: CSVEDPVTGELVYSYNEQFF. The rearrangement uses TRBV29-1 and TRBJ2-1; D may be TRBD2 (6 bases). V dropped 0 bases and J dropped 0 bases, with 24 bases sitting between them. Per the germline V gene, CDR1 is SQVTM and CDR2 is ANQGSEA. This CDR3 has 20 amino acids.

The rearrangement joins TRBV28 to TRBJ2-3; D perhaps matches TRBD1 (6 bases). Trimming removed 1 base from V and 5 bases from J, with 13 bases in between. The CDR3 has 15 amino acids. The germline V gene encodes CDR1 MDHEN and CDR2 SYDVKM. The DNA of the CDR3 is TGTGCCAGCAGTTTATCAGTGACAGGCGGAGATACGCAGTATTTT. Translating it yields CASSLSVTGGDTQYF.

This clonotype came up many times. This rearrangement joins TRBV21-1 to TRBJ2-3; the table's D call, TRBD2, has no DNA check behind it. TRBV21-1 is labeled a pseudogene. The length of the CDR3 is 16 residues. The CDR3 sequence is CASKGNSGYGTDTQYF. CDR3 DNA: TGTGCCAGCAAGGGGAACAGCGGGTATGGCACAGATACGCAGTATTTT.

In this sample, this clonotype turned up a few times. The chain uses TRBV5-1 and TRBJ2-1; 13 bases map to TRBD2. Per germline, CDR1 SGHRS and CDR2 YFSETQ. The CDR3 consists of 16 residues. Unmatched junction bases numbered 8, after V lost 5 bases and J lost 6 bases. CDR3 sequence reads: CASSRTSGRSGNEQFF. For the CDR3, the DNA is TGCGCCAGCAGTCGGACTAGCGGGAGATCGGGCAATGAGCAGTTCTTC.